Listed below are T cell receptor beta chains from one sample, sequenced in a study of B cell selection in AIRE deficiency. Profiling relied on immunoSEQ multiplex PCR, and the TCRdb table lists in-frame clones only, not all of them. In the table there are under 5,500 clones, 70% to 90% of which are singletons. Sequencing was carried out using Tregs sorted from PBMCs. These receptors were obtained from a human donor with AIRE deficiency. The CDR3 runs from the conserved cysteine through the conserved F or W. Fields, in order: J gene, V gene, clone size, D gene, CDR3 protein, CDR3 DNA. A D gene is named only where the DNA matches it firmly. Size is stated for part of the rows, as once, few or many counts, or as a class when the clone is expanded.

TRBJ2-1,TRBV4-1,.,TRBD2,CASSQRPGLAGGDEQFF,TGCGCCAGCAGCCAAAGGCCGGGACTAGCGGGAGGAGATGAGCAGTTCTTC
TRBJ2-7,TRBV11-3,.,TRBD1,CASSSGTGGYSYEQYF,TGTGCCAGCAGCTCGGGGACAGGGGGCTACTCCTACGAGCAGTACTTC
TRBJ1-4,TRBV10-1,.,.,CASSESTGQGEKLFF,TGCGCCAGCAGTGAGTCGACGGGACAAGGGGAAAAACTGTTTTTT
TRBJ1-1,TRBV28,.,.,CASSLRVPTEAFF,TGTGCCAGCAGTTTAAGGGTCCCCACTGAAGCTTTCTTT
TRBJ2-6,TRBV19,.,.,CASSQGGGANVLTF,TGTGCCAGTTCCCAGGGGGGTGGGGCCAACGTCCTGACTTTC
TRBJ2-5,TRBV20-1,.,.,CSARSLETQYF,TGCAGTGCTAGGAGTCTCGAGACCCAGTACTTC
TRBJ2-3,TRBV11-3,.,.,CASSWDFTDTQYF,TGTGCCAGCAGCTGGGACTTCACAGATACGCAGTATTTT
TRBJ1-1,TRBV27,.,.,CASSLQGWGTEAFF,TGTGCCAGCAGTTTACAGGGTTGGGGCACTGAAGCTTTCTTT
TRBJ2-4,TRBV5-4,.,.,CASSQDLLAKNIQYF,TGCGCCAGCAGCCAAGATCTACTAGCCAAAAACATTCAGTACTTC
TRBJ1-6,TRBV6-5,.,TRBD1,CASSSGQGNNSPLHF,TGTGCCAGCAGTTCCGGACAGGGAAATAATTCACCCCTCCACTTT
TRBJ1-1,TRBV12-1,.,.,CASSLGNGTEAFF,TGTGCCAGCAGCTTAGGGAATGGAACTGAAGCTTTCTTT
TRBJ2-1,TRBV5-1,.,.,CASSFRWGGRNEQFF,TGCGCCAGCAGCTTCCGTTGGGGGGGCCGTAATGAGCAGTTCTTC
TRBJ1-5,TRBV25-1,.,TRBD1,CASSPTGDQPQHF,TGTGCCAGCAGCCCGACAGGGGATCAGCCCCAGCATTTT
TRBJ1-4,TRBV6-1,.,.,CASIDPAGPTNEKLFF,TGTGCCAGCATTGATCCGGCAGGGCCAACTAATGAAAAACTGTTTTTT
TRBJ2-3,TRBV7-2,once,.,CASRFSSTDTQYF,TGTGCCAGCCGGTTCTCTAGCACAGATACGCAGTATTTT
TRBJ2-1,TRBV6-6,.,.,CATQGFYNEQFF,TGTGCCACACAGGGTTTCTACAATGAGCAGTTCTTC
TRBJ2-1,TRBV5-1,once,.,CASSWGAPAEQFF,TGCGCCAGCAGCTGGGGGGCTCCCGCAGAGCAGTTCTTC
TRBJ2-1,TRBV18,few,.,CASSPGTSYNEQFF,TGTGCCAGCTCACCCGGGACATCCTACAATGAGCAGTTCTTC
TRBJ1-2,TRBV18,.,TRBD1,CASSLMDAGQASFYGYTF,TGTGCCAGCTCCCTTATGGATGCAGGACAGGCCTCGTTCTATGGCTACACCTTC
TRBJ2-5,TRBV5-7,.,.,CASSPYQETQYF,TGTGCCAGCAGCCCGTACCAAGAGACCCAGTACTTC
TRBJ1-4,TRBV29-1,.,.,CSVKGATNEKLFF,TGCAGCGTAAAGGGGGCAACTAATGAAAAACTGTTTTTT
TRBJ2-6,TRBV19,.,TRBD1,CASSRDRGRGANVLTF,TGTGCCAGTAGTAGGGACAGGGGGCGTGGGGCCAACGTCCTGACTTTC
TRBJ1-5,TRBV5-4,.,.,CASSFTILGNQPQHF,TGTGCCAGCAGCTTTACAATATTAGGCAATCAGCCCCAGCATTTT
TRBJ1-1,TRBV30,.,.,CAWERGAEAFF,TGTGCCTGGGAACGAGGGGCTGAAGCTTTCTTT
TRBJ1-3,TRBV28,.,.,CASRTSGLSGNTIYF,TGTGCCAGCCGCACCTCCGGCCTTTCGGGAAACACCATATATTTT
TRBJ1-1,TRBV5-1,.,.,CASSLNQRGTEAFF,TGCGCCAGCAGCTTGAACCAGAGGGGCACCGAAGCTTTCTTT
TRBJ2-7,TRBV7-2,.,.,CASSFRTESYEQYF,TGTGCCAGCAGCTTTAGGACGGAATCCTACGAGCAGTACTTC
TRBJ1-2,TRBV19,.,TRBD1,CASSIAGGYGYTF,TGTGCCAGTAGTATAGCAGGGGGCTATGGCTACACCTTC
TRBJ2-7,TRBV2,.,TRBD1,CASSTTHRDRGYYEQYF,TGTGCCAGCAGCACCACCCACCGGGACAGGGGGTACTACGAGCAGTACTTC
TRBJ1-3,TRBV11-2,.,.,CASSSKTGSYGNTIYF,TGTGCCAGCAGCAGCAAAACAGGCTCCTATGGAAACACCATATATTTT
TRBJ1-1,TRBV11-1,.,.,CASSPLVHTEAFF,TGTGCCAGCAGCCCGCTGGTCCACACTGAAGCTTTCTTT
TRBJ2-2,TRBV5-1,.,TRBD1,CASSLTGTGNTGELFF,TGCGCCAGCAGCTTGACCGGGACAGGGAACACCGGGGAGCTGTTTTTT